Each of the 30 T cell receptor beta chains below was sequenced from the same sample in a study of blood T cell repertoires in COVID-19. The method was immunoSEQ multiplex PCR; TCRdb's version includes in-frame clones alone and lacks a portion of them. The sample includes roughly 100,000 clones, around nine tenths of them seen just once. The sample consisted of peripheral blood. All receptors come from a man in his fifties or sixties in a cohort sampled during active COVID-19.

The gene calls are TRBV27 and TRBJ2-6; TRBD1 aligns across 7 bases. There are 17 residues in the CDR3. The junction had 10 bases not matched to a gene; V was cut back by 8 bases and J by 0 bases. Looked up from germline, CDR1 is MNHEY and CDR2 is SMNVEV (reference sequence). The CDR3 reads CASWGRQGISGANVLTF. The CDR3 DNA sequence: TGTGCCAGCTGGGGGCGACAGGGTATCTCTGGGGCCAACGTCCTGACTTTC.

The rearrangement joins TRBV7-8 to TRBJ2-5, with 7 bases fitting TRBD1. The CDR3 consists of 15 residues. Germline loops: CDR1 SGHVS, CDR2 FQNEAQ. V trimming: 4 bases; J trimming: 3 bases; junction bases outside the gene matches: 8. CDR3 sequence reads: CASSSLGTVKETQYF. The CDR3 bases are TGTGCCAGCAGCTCTCTAGGGACAGTTAAAGAGACCCAGTACTTC.

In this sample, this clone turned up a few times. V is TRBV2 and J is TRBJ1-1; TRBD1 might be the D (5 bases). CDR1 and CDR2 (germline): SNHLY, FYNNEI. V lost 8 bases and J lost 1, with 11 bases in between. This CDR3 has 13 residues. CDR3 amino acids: CASFRQQNTEAFF. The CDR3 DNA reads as TGTGCCAGCTTTCGACAGCAGAACACTGAAGCTTTCTTT.

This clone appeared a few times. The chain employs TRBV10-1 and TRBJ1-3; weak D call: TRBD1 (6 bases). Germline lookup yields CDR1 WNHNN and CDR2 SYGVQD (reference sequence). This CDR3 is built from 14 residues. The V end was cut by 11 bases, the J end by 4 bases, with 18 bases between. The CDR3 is CAAKGGARGNTIYF. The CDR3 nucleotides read TGCGCCGCTAAAGGGGGGGCGCGGGGAAACACCATATATTTT.

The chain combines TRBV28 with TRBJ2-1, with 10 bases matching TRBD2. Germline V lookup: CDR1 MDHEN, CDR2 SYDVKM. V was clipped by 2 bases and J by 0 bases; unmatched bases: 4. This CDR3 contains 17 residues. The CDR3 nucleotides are TGTGCCAGCAGTTTAGTAGCGGGGGGAGCCTCCTACAATGAGCAGTTCTTC. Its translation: CASSLVAGGASYNEQFF.

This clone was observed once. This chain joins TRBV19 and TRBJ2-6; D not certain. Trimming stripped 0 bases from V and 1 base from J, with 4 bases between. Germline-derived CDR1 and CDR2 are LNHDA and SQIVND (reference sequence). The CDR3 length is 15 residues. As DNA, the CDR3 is TGTGCCAGTAGTATAGAGAGGTCTGGGGCCAACGTCCTGACTTTC. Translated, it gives CASSIERSGANVLTF.

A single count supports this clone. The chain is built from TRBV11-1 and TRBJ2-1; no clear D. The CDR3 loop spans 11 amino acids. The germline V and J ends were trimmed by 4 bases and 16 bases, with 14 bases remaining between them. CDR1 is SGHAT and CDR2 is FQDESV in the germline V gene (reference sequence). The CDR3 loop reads CASSSGVGRFF. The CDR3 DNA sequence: TGTGCCAGCAGCTCCGGAGTAGGCCGCTTCTTC.

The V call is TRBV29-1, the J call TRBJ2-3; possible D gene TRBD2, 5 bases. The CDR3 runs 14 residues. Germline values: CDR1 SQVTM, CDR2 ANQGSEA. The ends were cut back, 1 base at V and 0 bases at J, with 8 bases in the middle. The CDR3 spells CSVEGGISTDTQYF. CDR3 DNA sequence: TGCAGCGTTGAAGGAGGGATAAGCACAGATACGCAGTATTTT.

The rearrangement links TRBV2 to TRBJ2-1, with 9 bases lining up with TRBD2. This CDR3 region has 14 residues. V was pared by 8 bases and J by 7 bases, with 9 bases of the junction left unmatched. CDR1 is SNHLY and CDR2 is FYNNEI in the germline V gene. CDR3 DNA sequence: TGTGCCAGCGGTCGGGCGGGGGGGCGGAATGAGCAGTTCTTC. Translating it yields CASGRAGGRNEQFF. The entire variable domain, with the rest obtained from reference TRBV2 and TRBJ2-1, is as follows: EPEVTQTPSHQVTQMGQEVILRCVPISNHLYFYWYRQILGQKVEFLVSFYNNEISEKSEIFDDQFSVERPDGSNFTLKIRSTKLEDSAMYFCASGRAGGRNEQFFGPGTRLTVL.

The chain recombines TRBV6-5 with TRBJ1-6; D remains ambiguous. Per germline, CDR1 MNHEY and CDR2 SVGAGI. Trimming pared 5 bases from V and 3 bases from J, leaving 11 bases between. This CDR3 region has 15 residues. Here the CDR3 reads CASSRRGIYNSPLHF. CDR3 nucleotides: TGTGCCAGCAGTCGCCGCGGGATCTATAATTCACCCCTCCACTTT.

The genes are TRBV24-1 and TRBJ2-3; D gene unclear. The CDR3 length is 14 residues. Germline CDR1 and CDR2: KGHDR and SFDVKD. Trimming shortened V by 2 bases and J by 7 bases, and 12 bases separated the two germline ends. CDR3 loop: CATSDSARRNTQYF. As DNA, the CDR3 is TGTGCCACCAGTGATTCGGCCAGGCGAAATACGCAGTATTTT.

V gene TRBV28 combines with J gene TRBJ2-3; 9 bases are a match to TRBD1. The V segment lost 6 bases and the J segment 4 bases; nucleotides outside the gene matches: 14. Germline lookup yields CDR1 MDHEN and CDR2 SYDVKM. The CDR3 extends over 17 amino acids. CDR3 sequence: CASSPGAGTGSSDTQYF. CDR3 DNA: TGTGCCAGCAGCCCTGGGGCCGGGACAGGGTCTTCAGATACGCAGTATTTT.

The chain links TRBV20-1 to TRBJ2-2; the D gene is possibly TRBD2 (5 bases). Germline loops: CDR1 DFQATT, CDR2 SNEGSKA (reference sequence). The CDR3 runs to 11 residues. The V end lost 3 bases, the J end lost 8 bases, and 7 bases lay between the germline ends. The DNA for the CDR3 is TGCAGTGCTAGGAGGGTTGGGGAGCTGTTTTTT. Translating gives CSARRVGELFF.

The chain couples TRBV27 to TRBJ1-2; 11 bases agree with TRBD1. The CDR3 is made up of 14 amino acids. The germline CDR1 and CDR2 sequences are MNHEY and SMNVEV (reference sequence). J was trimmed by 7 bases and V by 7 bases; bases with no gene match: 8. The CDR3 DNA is TGTGCCAGCACTACGGGACAGGGGGTTTCTGGCTACACCTTC. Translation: CASTTGQGVSGYTF.

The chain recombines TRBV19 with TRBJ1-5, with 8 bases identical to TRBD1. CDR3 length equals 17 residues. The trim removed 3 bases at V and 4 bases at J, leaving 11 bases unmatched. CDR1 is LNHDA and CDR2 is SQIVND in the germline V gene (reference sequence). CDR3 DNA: TGTGCCAGTAGTATCCGCTCGGTCGGGACAGGTAATCAGCCCCAGCATTTT. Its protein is CASSIRSVGTGNQPQHF.

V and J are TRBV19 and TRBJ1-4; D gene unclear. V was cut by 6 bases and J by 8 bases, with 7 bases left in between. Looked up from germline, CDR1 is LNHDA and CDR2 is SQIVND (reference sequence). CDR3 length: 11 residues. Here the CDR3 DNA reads TGTGCCAGTAGAACAACAGAAAAACTGTTTTTT. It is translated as CASRTTEKLFF.

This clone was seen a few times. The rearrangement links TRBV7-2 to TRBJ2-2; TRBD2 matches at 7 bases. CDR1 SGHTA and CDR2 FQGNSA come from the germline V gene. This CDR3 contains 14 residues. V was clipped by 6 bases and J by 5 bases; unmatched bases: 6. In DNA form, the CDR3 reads TGTGCCAGCAGTTTCGGGAGGCGGACCGGGGAGCTGTTTTTT. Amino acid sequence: CASSFGRRTGELFF.

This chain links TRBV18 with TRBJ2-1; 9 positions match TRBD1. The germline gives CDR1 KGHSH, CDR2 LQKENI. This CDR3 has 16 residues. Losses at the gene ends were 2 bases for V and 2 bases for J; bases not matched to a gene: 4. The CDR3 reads CASSPERTGAYNEQFF. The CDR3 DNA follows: TGTGCCAGCTCACCAGAGCGGACAGGGGCCTACAATGAGCAGTTCTTC.

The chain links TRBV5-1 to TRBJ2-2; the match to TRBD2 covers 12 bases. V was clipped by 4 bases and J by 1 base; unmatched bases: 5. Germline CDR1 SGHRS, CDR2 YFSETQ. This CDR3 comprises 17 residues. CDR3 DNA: TGCGCCAGCAGCCAACTAGCGGGGGGCCGGAACACCGGGGAGCTGTTTTTT. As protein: CASSQLAGGRNTGELFF. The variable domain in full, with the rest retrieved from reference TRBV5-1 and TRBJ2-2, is KAGVTQTPRYLIKTRGQQVTLSCSPISGHRSVSWYQQTPGQGLQFLFEYFSETQRNKGNFPGRFSGRQFSNSRSEMNVSTLELGDSALYLCASSQLAGGRNTGELFFGEGSRLTVL.

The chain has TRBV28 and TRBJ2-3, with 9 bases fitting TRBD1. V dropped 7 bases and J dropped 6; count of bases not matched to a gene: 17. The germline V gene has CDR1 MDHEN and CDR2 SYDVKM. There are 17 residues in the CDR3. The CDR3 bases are TGTGCCAGCAAGCCCCTCGCACAGGGGGCTAACTTCGATACGCAGTATTTT. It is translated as CASKPLAQGANFDTQYF. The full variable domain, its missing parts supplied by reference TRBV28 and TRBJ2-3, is DVKVTQSSRYLVKRTGEKVFLECVQDMDHENMFWYRQDPGLGLRLIYFSYDVKMKEKGDIPEGYSVSREKKERFSLILESASTNQTSMYLCASKPLAQGANFDTQYFGPGTRLTVL.

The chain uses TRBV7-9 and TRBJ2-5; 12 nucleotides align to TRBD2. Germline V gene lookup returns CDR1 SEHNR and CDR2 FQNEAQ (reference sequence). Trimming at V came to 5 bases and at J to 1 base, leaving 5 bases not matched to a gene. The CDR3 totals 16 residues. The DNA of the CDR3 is TGTGCCAGCAGCCAAACGACTAGCGGGGGCCAAGAGACCCAGTACTTC. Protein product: CASSQTTSGGQETQYF.

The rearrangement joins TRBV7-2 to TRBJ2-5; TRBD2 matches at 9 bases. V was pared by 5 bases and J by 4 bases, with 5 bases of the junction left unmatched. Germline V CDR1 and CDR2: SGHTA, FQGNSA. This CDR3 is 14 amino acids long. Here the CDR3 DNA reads TGTGCCAGCAGCGCGGGGGGGAATCGAGAGACCCAGTACTTC. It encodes CASSAGGNRETQYF.

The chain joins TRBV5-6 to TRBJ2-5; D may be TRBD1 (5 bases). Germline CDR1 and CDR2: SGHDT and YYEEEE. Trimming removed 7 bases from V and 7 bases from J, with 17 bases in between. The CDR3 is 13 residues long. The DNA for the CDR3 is TGTGCCAGCGGCCAGGCAGGGCAGGGGACCCAGTACTTC. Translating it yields CASGQAGQGTQYF.

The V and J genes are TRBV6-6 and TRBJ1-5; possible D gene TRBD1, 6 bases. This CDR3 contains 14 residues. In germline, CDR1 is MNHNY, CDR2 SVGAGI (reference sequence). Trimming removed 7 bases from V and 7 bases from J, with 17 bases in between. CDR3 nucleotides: TGTGCCAGCACCAAGAGGGGGATTCGCCAGCCCCAGCATTTT. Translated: CASTKRGIRQPQHF.

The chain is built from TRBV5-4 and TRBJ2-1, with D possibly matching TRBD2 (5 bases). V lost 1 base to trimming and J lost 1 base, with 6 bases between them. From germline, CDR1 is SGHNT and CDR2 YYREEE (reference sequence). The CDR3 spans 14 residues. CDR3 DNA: TGTGCCAGCAGCTTGCGGGGTTCCTACAATGAGCAGTTCTTC. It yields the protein CASSLRGSYNEQFF. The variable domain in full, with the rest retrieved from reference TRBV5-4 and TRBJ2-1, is ETGVTQSPTHLIKTRGQQVTLRCSSQSGHNTVSWYQQALGQGPQFIFQYYREEENGRGNFPPRFSGLQFPNYSSELNVNALELDDSALYLCASSLRGSYNEQFFGPGTRLTVL.

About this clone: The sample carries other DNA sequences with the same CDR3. In DNA form, the CDR3 reads TGTGCCAGCAGCGTAGGCGGGACTAATGAAAAACTGTTTTTT. It codes for CASSVGGTNEKLFF. The rearrangement joins TRBV9 to TRBJ1-4, with no clear D. The germline gives CDR1 SGDLS, CDR2 YYNGEE. The CDR3 covers 14 residues. The ends were cut back, 0 bases at V and 2 bases at J, with 5 bases in the middle.

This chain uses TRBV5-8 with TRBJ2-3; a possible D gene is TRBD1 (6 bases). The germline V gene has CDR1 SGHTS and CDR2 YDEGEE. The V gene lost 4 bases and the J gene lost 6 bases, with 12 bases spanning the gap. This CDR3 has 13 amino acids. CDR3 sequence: CASSANREDTQYF. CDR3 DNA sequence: TGTGCCAGCAGCGCAAACAGGGAGGATACGCAGTATTTT.

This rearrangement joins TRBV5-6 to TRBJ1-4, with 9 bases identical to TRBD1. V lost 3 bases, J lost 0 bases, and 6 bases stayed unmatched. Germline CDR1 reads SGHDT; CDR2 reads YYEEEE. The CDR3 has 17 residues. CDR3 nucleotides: TGTGCCAGCAGCTCTCCGGGACAGGGTCCAACTAATGAAAAACTGTTTTTT. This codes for CASSSPGQGPTNEKLFF.

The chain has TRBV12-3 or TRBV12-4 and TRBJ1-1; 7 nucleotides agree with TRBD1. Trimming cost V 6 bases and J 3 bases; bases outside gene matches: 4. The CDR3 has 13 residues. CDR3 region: CASRDRLHTEAFF. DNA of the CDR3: TGTGCCAGCAGGGACAGGTTACACACTGAAGCTTTCTTT.

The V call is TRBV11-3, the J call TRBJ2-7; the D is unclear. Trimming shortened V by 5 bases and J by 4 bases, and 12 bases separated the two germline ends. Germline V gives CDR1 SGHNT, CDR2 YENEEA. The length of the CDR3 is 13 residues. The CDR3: CASSPPRRYEQYF. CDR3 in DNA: TGTGCCAGCAGCCCACCCCGCAGATACGAGCAGTACTTC.